These 8 T cell receptor beta chains were all obtained from the same sample, sequenced in a study of T cells in tuberculosis. Sample time point: new active TB diagnosis, blood taken before or within 7 days of starting treatment. Data came from immunoSEQ multiplex PCR; TCRdb stores just in-frame clones and leaves some out. The data hold about 34,000 clones, with roughly 93% observed a single time. The sequences come from PBMCs, collected at tuberculosis diagnosis. These TCRs come from an adult with tuberculosis.

V gene TRBV4-1 combines with J gene TRBJ2-3, with a weak D call TRBD1 (5 bases). V shed 5 bases and J shed 4 bases, with 16 bases lying between them. This CDR3 comprises 15 residues. The V gene's germline CDR1 is MGHRA and CDR2 YSYEKL. In nucleotides, the CDR3 is TGCGCCAGCAGCTTTAGCTCTGGGGCTGCAGATACGCAGTATTTT. Translated: CASSFSSGAADTQYF.

J is TRBJ1-6 and V is TRBV10-1, with no clear D. Trimming shortened V by 6 bases and J by 6 bases, and 15 bases separated the two germline ends. This CDR3 spans 15 amino acids. Germline CDR1 and CDR2: WNHNN and SYGVQD (reference sequence). In nucleotides, the CDR3 is TGCGCCAGCAGCTACCAGCCCCGGGGTAATTCACCCCTCCACTTT. Its translation: CASSYQPRGNSPLHF.

The rearrangement joins TRBV18 to TRBJ2-1; TRBD2 matches 9 bases. Germline V CDR1 and CDR2: KGHSH, LQKENI. The junction had 3 bases not matched to a gene; V was cut back by 0 bases and J by 3 bases. The CDR3 length is 16 residues. The CDR3 DNA sequence: TGTGCCAGCTCACCACCTCTAGCGGGGATCTACAATGAGCAGTTCTTC. Its translation: CASSPPLAGIYNEQFF. The full variable domain, rest sourced from reference TRBV18 and TRBJ2-1, is NAGVMQNPRHLVRRRGQEARLRCSPMKGHSHVYWYRQLPEEGLKFMVYLQKENIIDESGMPKERFSAEFPKEGPSILRIQQVVRGDSAAYFCASSPPLAGIYNEQFFGPGTRLTVL.

This chain links TRBV2 with TRBJ2-1; 12 positions agree with TRBD1. The V and J ends lost 7 bases and 7 bases, in that order; junction bases with no gene match: 8. The germline V gene encodes CDR1 SNHLY and CDR2 FYNNEI. There are 15 residues in the CDR3. In DNA form, the CDR3 reads TGTGCCAGCATACAGGGACAGGGGGCCCAGAATGAGCAGTTCTTC. It translates to CASIQGQGAQNEQFF.

The V and J genes are TRBV18 and TRBJ2-5, with 7 positions matching TRBD1. Germline V gene lookup returns CDR1 KGHSH and CDR2 LQKENI. The CDR3 runs 14 residues. V lost 2 bases to trimming and J lost 2 bases; unmatched junction nucleotides: 2. The DNA of the CDR3 is TGTGCCAGCTCACCATCGGACAGGCAAGAGACCCAGTACTTC. It yields the protein CASSPSDRQETQYF.

The sample holds a few counts of this clone. J is TRBJ1-2 and V is TRBV29-1; 7 bases line up with TRBD1. The V gene end was trimmed by 0 bases and the J gene end by 7 bases; junction bases not matched to a gene: 11. CDR1 is SQVTM and CDR2 is ANQGSEA in the germline V gene. The CDR3 extends over 15 amino acids. The CDR3 spells CSVEDLEGAPGGYTF. CDR3 nucleotide sequence: TGCAGCGTTGAAGATCTTGAGGGGGCGCCGGGTGGCTACACCTTC.

The chain uses TRBV10-3 and TRBJ1-3; 7 bases are a match to TRBD1. CDR3 length: 15 residues. V dropped 5 bases and J dropped 0; count of bases not matched to a gene: 4. Germline CDR1 is ENHRY and CDR2 is SYGVKD. CDR3 region: CAISRTGDSGNTIYF. CDR3 DNA sequence: TGTGCCATCAGTCGGACAGGCGACTCTGGAAACACCATATATTTT.

The chain is built from TRBV9 and TRBJ1-1; D perhaps matches TRBD1 (6 bases). This CDR3 has 15 amino acids. V lost 0 bases and J 4 bases, leaving 13 bases between the germline ends. CDR1 is SGDLS, CDR2 YYNGEE, per germline. CDR3: CASSVARTGSTEAFF. In DNA, the CDR3 is TGTGCCAGCAGCGTAGCACGTACAGGGAGCACTGAAGCTTTCTTT.